This TCR beta chain is drawn from a study of T cell repertoires in cytomegalovirus infection. Study-wide context: CMV infection and matching HLA type were both indicated by public TCR beta signatures.

This clonotype came up a few times. Its antigen is still unknown. MiXCR, run by TCRdb on the reads, gives a single entry per CDR3 protein. This sample has 150,000 to 200,000 distinct CDR3 sequences, with about 21% found just once. Germline assignment: CDR1 LNHDA and CDR2 SQIVND (reference sequence). This CDR3 has 14 amino acids. Trimming at V came to 6 bases and at J to 6 bases, leaving 9 bases not matched to a gene. General study points: HLA-C-restricted TCR beta clonotypes specific for CMV led the ex vivo response. Identification of carriers of CMV plus the relevant HLA was performed using cumulative public TCR beta family frequency.

The chain couples TRBV19 to TRBJ2-3; 7 bases align to TRBD2. This clonotype originated in a human donor in good health (CMV status not recorded). Some clones in this sample may be carry-over from other donors' samples. The specimen sequenced was PBMCs. The CDR3 sequence is CASRPGWGGDTQYF. The CDR3 DNA is TGTGCCAGTAGGCCAGGCTGGGGGGGGGATACGCAGTATTTT.